This TCR beta chain is from a study of memory CD4+ T cells and cytomegalovirus serostatus (dated by TCRdb to between 2018 and 2021). Concerning the study at large: The cohort included approximately 35 healthy adults from Belgium, of whom 9 were CMV seropositive and approximately 25 were CMV seronegative. To replicate a published TCR-based CMV serostatus classifier, the study sequenced CD4+ memory TCRbeta repertoires from a Belgian cohort whose cytomegalovirus serostatus was known.

This clone was seen only once. What this receptor recognizes is not known. Base-call qualities are not available, and no considerably larger clone is one nucleotide away. Genomic DNA was extracted from sorted cells with the Quick-DNA Microprep Kit. Amplification of TCRbeta DNA was done with the immunoSEQ hsTCRbeta kit, following the protocol from the manufacturer. An Illumina MiSeq instrument was used to sequence the TCRbeta libraries. The study's processing was this. Following removal of out-of-frame sequences, about 2,200,000 distinct TCRbeta sequences were retained, with an average of roughly 67,000 per individual. Each individual was scored using the number of some 150 previously reported CMV-associated TCRbeta sequences that the individual carried and the total number of productive distinct TCRbeta sequences. A beta-binomial model was reimplemented in Python, and scikit-learn random forests with default parameters were trained on US cohort data. Classifier performance on the Belgian cohort was summarized as median AUC with percentile confidence intervals calculated over 10,000 bootstrap iterations. TCRdb limited this immuneACCESS table to in-frame rearrangements with V and J called. A share of clones is missing; checked studies link under half to unresolved V genes, and the rest is unexplained. The DNA gave D and trimming, while V, J and clone size come from that table. The sample table holds about 73,000 clones, of which 78% were seen once. Of the sample, 2.6% falls within the top ten clones.

Single viable CD3+CD4+CD8-CD45RO+ cells were sorted as memory CD4+ T cells on a FACSAria II. CMV serostatus was determined using a Roche Elecsys assay that detects serum IgG against CMV pp150, pp28, p38 and p52. After the samples were thawed, total CD4+ T cells were enriched through positive selection using CD4 magnetic microbeads. Samples originated from another study that specifically interrogated the CD4+ T cell memory repertoire. Peripheral blood mononuclear cells were isolated and cryopreserved according to standard operating procedures, and serum was stored at -80 degrees C. Staining used CD3-PerCP (BW264/56), CD4-APC (RPA-T4), CD45RO-PE (UCHT1) and CD8-Pacific Orange (3B5) antibodies, with Sytox blue excluding non-viable cells. Germline trimming: 6 bases from V, 8 bases from J; junction bases outside gene matches: 7. For CDR1 and CDR2, the germline V gene lists MDHEN and SYDVKM. The CDR3 goes from the cysteine to the phenylalanine over 13 residues. This entry keeps only the CDR3 DNA: 39 bases, framed from base 1.

On the study overall, not on this receptor specifically: The results were interpreted as suggesting that the CMV-associated TCR signature is mostly present in the CD4+ memory repertoire. Only CD4+CD45RO+ memory cells were sequenced, in contrast to the original study, which included naive and memory CD4+ and CD8+ populations. Among the 150 to 200 previously reported CMV-associated TCRbeta sequences, over 65 showed up in the CD4+ memory repertoires, with each one found in between one and five individuals. On the Belgian cohort, the classifier built on the original framework reached a median bootstrapped AUC of about 0.95, with a 95% CI of 0.76-1.00. CMV serostatus prediction reached a median bootstrapped AUC of roughly 0.95 with the original framework and roughly 0.9 with a US-trained random forest.

The receptor was derived from an adult in good health and CMV-seropositive. This receptor chain uses TRBV28 and TRBJ1-2, and TRBD1 matches 9 of the central bases. The sequencing sample was made of memory CD4+ T cells from blood. The DNA reads as follows: TGTGCCAGCAGCCGCGGGACAGGGCACGGCTACACCTTC. This codes for CASSRGTGHGYTF.